Sequencing of this T cell receptor (beta chain) was carried out in a study of CD8 T cells in Susac syndrome. Negative isolation yielded CD4+ and CD8+ T cells, and FACS enriched TEMRA cells. V was trimmed by 6 bases and J by 0 bases, leaving 19 bases between them. Germline V CDR1 and CDR2: MGHDK, SYGVNS. CDR3 length: 17 amino acids. Random hexamers served to reverse transcribe roughly 0.45 to 1 ug RNA. Using its own MiXCR run on the immunoSEQ multiplex PCR reads, TCRdb lists one record per CDR3 protein. In the table there are about 120,000 distinct CDR3 sequences, 90% to 95% of which are singletons. The chain combines TRBV25-1 with TRBJ2-3, with D tentatively TRBD2 (6 bases). The TCR comes from a human donor in good health. Specimen: CD4+ T cells from PBMCs. Here the CDR3 reads CASSDSSGPSSTDTQYF. Written as DNA, the CDR3 is TGTGCCAGCAGCGATTCGAGCGGGCCTTCTAGCACAGATACGCAGTATTTT.